This T cell receptor beta chain was sequenced in a study of T cells in Graves' hyperthyroidism and ophthalmopathy. The CDR3 consists of 16 residues. The germline gives CDR1 MNHNS, CDR2 SASEGT. The V and J ends lost 8 bases and 5 bases respectively, with 24 bases between them. Amplified regions were TCR beta CDR3 sequences from RNA transcripts. Carried out on the TCR CDR3, a first-round RT-PCR used the HTBI primer set. TCRdb re-called the multiplex PCR reads with MiXCR, one entry per CDR3 protein. The table lists roughly 740,000 distinct CDR3 sequences, around 17% of them singletons. PBMCs were derived from around 10 ml fresh peripheral blood.

This TCR was recovered from a man aged 18 to 29 with Graves' hyperthyroidism. The chain joins TRBV6-1 to TRBJ2-5, with TRBD2 as a possible D gene (7 bases). Input material: blood. CDR3 protein: CASAPSEGGARETQYF. CDR3 nucleotides: TGTGCCAGCGCCCCGTCGGAGGGGGGGGCTAGGGAGACCCAGTACTTC.